This T cell receptor beta chain was sequenced in a study of blood T cell repertoires in COVID-19. Background on the study: Sample material is recorded as cDNA or gDNA derived from T cells, B-cell-depleted T cells, or PBMCs.

The method was immunoSEQ multiplex PCR; TCRdb's version includes in-frame clones alone and lacks a portion of them. Of 200,000 to 250,000 clones in the sample, 80% to 90% were seen once. The germline V gene has CDR1 KGHSH and CDR2 LQKENI. The CDR3 length is 15 residues. V lost 4 bases, J lost 6 bases, and 7 bases stayed unmatched. The chain carries TRBV18 and TRBJ1-4; 8 positions match TRBD1. This clonotype was obtained from a woman of 80 years or more with acute or convalescent COVID-19. The sequenced material came from peripheral blood. In DNA, the CDR3 is TGTGCCAGCTCACTAAACAGGGGGACGGATGAAAAACTGTTTTTT. It specifies CASSLNRGTDEKLFF.